Each of the 27 T cell receptor beta chains below was sequenced from the same sample in a study of blood T cell repertoires in COVID-19. Using immunoSEQ multiplex PCR, the repertoire was profiled, and TCRdb retains in-frame clones only, with some absent. This table has approximately 140,000 clones, almost 90% appearing once. The sample was peripheral blood. The source is a woman aged 60 to 75 with acute or convalescent COVID-19.

V usage is TRBV29-1 and J usage is TRBJ2-2, with 8 bases aligning to TRBD1. Germline V gene data show CDR1 as SQVTM and CDR2 as ANQGSEA. V lost 6 bases and J lost 1; bases outside the gene matches: 4. The CDR3 loop spans 14 amino acids. CDR3 sequence: CSVGDRRNTGELFF. DNA for the CDR3: TGCAGCGTAGGGGACAGGAGGAACACCGGGGAGCTGTTTTTT.

As for this clone: Other nucleotide sequences from this sample produce the same CDR3. The chain carries TRBV18 and TRBJ1-6; 9 nucleotides agree with TRBD1. The ends lost 6 bases at V and 8 bases at J; junction bases unmatched: 11. The CDR3 is 16 residues long. Germline V gene data show CDR1 as KGHSH and CDR2 as LQKENI. The CDR3 loop is CASSPPGRTGDSPLHF. DNA for the CDR3: TGTGCCAGCTCTCCCCCGGGGAGGACAGGGGATTCACCCCTCCACTTT.

The chain recombines TRBV5-1 with TRBJ1-4, with 8 bases identical to TRBD1. Trimming at V came to 1 base and at J to 6 bases, leaving 17 bases not matched to a gene. The length of the CDR3 is 19 residues. Germline V gene lookup returns CDR1 SGHRS and CDR2 YFSETQ. The CDR3 is CASSLTLHLGQGGHEKLFF. As DNA, the CDR3 is TGCGCCAGCAGCTTGACCCTTCATCTCGGACAGGGCGGGCATGAAAAACTGTTTTTT.

This clone has more than one count but fewer than ten. This chain links TRBV28 with TRBJ1-5; tentatively, D is TRBD1 (6 bases). The CDR3 is 17 amino acids. Germline loops: CDR1 MDHEN, CDR2 SYDVKM. The germline V and J ends were trimmed by 8 bases and 0 bases, with 20 bases remaining between them. The CDR3 DNA reads TGTGCCAGCGGATGGACAGACCCTCGCTATAGCAATCAGCCCCAGCATTTT. Amino acids: CASGWTDPRYSNQPQHF.

The V and J genes are TRBV19 and TRBJ2-1, with 7 bases that match TRBD1. The junction had 4 bases not matched to a gene; V was cut back by 2 bases and J by 9 bases. CDR3 length equals 13 residues. CDR1 is LNHDA, CDR2 SQIVND, per germline (reference sequence). This chain's CDR3 is CASSIKGAGEQFF. The DNA of the CDR3 is TGTGCCAGTAGTATAAAGGGGGCGGGTGAGCAGTTCTTC.

This chain connects TRBV7-3 to TRBJ2-3; TRBD2 matches at 10 bases. This CDR3 spans 16 amino acids. CDR1 and CDR2 from the germline V gene are SGHTA and FQGTGA. V lost 4 bases to trimming and J lost 2 bases; unmatched junction nucleotides: 6. CDR3 nucleotides: TGTGCCAGCAGCTCGGGGACTAGCGAAGTCACAGATACGCAGTATTTT. This sequence encodes CASSSGTSEVTDTQYF.

The chain carries TRBV4-1 and TRBJ2-5, with 12 nucleotides matching TRBD2. The CDR3 has 18 residues. J lost 5 bases, V lost 3 bases, and 13 bases had no gene match. The germline gives CDR1 MGHRA, CDR2 YSYEKL. CDR3 residues: CASSHPGLAGHERETQYF. Written as DNA, the CDR3 is TGCGCCAGCAGCCATCCGGGACTAGCGGGCCACGAACGGGAGACCCAGTACTTC.

This chain uses TRBV7-9 with TRBJ2-7; TRBD1 matches at 8 bases. Trimming at V came to 8 bases and at J to 2 bases, leaving 2 bases not matched to a gene. The germline CDR1 and CDR2 sequences are SEHNR and FQNEAQ (reference sequence). CDR3 length equals 12 residues. The CDR3 is CASARGPYEQYF. The CDR3 bases are TGTGCCAGCGCCAGGGGGCCCTACGAGCAGTACTTC.

The genes are TRBV3-1 (or the pseudogene TRBV3-2) and TRBJ2-5, with 13 nucleotides matching TRBD2. The V gene end was trimmed by 6 bases and the J gene end by 4 bases; junction bases not matched to a gene: 8. CDR1 is LGHDT and CDR2 is YNNKEL in the germline V gene (reference sequence). The CDR3 totals 16 residues. Here the CDR3 reads CASRPPGTSGVETQYF. CDR3 bases: TGTGCCAGCAGACCCCCCGGGACTAGCGGGGTAGAGACCCAGTACTTC.

The chain recombines TRBV9 with TRBJ2-2, with D tentatively TRBD1 (5 bases). Trimming cost V 4 bases and J 4 bases, with 11 bases left between them. Germline CDR1 and CDR2: SGDLS and YYNGEE. The CDR3 contains 14 residues. In nucleotides, the CDR3 is TGTGCCAGCAGCTCTGACAGTTTCACCGGGGAGCTGTTTTTT. This encodes CASSSDSFTGELFF. The complete variable domain, with remaining parts taken from reference TRBV9 and TRBJ2-2, reads DSGVTQTPKHLITATGQRVTLRCSPRSGDLSVYWYQQSLDQGLQFLIQYYNGEERAKGNILERFSAQQFPDLHSELNLSSLELGDSALYFCASSSDSFTGELFFGEGSRLTVL.

This chain joins TRBV3-1 (or the pseudogene TRBV3-2) and TRBJ1-2; a possible D gene is TRBD1 (6 bases). Germline CDR1 is LGHDT and CDR2 is YNNKEL (reference sequence). The CDR3 extends over 16 amino acids. Trimming left V 1 base short and J 2 bases short, with 14 bases between. This CDR3 is CASSQGYRTDNYGYTF. As DNA, the CDR3 is TGTGCCAGCAGCCAAGGGTATAGGACAGACAACTATGGCTACACCTTC.

The rearrangement uses TRBV3-1 (or the pseudogene TRBV3-2) and TRBJ1-2, with unresolved D. V was trimmed by 1 base and J by 6 bases, leaving 18 bases between them. The CDR3 has 16 residues. Looked up from germline, CDR1 is LGHDT and CDR2 is YNNKEL (reference sequence). CDR3 loop: CASSQAPTTGSDGYTF. In DNA form, the CDR3 reads TGTGCCAGCAGCCAAGCCCCCACCACGGGGAGCGATGGCTACACCTTC.

CDR3 sequence reads: CASSREGRSNTGELFF. CDR3 nucleotide sequence: TGTGCCAGCAGCCGGGAGGGGAGGTCGAACACCGGGGAGCTGTTTTTT. The rearrangement joins TRBV4-2 to TRBJ2-2, with 7 nucleotides matching TRBD2. J was trimmed by 0 bases and V by 4 bases; bases with no gene match: 5. Germline V CDR1 and CDR2: LGHNA, YNFKEQ. The CDR3 loop spans 16 amino acids.

The chain recombines TRBV7-9 with TRBJ1-2; possible D gene TRBD1, 5 bases. The CDR3 is 14 amino acids. V was shortened by 2 bases and J by 7 bases, with 14 bases between the two germline ends. CDR1 is SEHNR, CDR2 FQNEAQ, per germline (reference sequence). CDR3 residues: CASSLSGYQSGYTF. For the CDR3, the DNA is TGTGCCAGCAGCTTATCAGGGTATCAAAGTGGCTACACCTTC.

The V call is TRBV5-4, the J call TRBJ1-1, with no clear D. The germline V gene encodes CDR1 SGHNT and CDR2 YYREEE (reference sequence). This CDR3 spans 13 amino acids. V lost 1 base to trimming and J lost 0 bases, with 4 bases between them. The CDR3 region is CASSLRVNTEAFF. The CDR3 DNA reads TGTGCCAGCAGCTTGCGGGTGAACACTGAAGCTTTCTTT.

V gene TRBV2 combines with J gene TRBJ2-7; a weak D match, TRBD2 (5 bases). With 4 bases removed from V and 5 bases from J, the gap between germline ends came to 9 bases. Germline lookup yields CDR1 SNHLY and CDR2 FYNNEI. The CDR3 is 12 amino acids. CDR3 bases: TGTGCCAGCAGTGGCCCGGGGAACGAGCAGTACTTC. It translates to CASSGPGNEQYF.

The chain is built from TRBV5-6 and TRBJ2-4; TRBD1 matches 7 bases. CDR1 SGHDT and CDR2 YYEEEE come from the germline V gene. The V segment lost 4 bases and the J segment 8 bases; nucleotides outside the gene matches: 9. There are 14 residues in the CDR3. The CDR3 reads CASSQGTVLDIQYF. The CDR3 nucleotides read TGTGCCAGCAGCCAAGGGACAGTCCTTGACATTCAGTACTTC. The whole variable domain, filled in from reference TRBV5-6 and TRBJ2-4, reads DAGVTQSPTHLIKTRGQQVTLRCSPKSGHDTVSWYQQALGQGPQFIFQYYEEEERQRGNFPDRFSGHQFPNYSSELNVNALLLGDSALYLCASSQGTVLDIQYFGAGTRLSVL.

This rearrangement joins TRBV4-1 to TRBJ2-7; D perhaps matches TRBD1 (5 bases). The germline V gene has CDR1 MGHRA and CDR2 YSYEKL. The V end lost 0 bases, the J end lost 0 bases, and 12 bases lay between the germline ends. The CDR3 extends over 16 amino acids. Here the CDR3 reads CASSQDLTESSYEQYF. The CDR3 DNA is TGCGCCAGCAGCCAAGACTTGACAGAGAGCTCCTACGAGCAGTACTTC.

The chain uses TRBV2 and TRBJ1-4, with a weak D call TRBD1 (5 bases). V lost 2 bases and J 5 bases, leaving 9 bases between the germline ends. Germline V lookup: CDR1 SNHLY, CDR2 FYNNEI. There are 14 residues in the CDR3. The CDR3 here is CASSEQGLNEKLFF. The CDR3 nucleotides read TGTGCCAGCAGTGAACAGGGCCTCAATGAAAAACTGTTTTTT. The full variable domain, completed using reference TRBV2 and TRBJ1-4, is EPEVTQTPSHQVTQMGQEVILRCVPISNHLYFYWYRQILGQKVEFLVSFYNNEISEKSEIFDDQFSVERPDGSNFTLKIRSTKLEDSAMYFCASSEQGLNEKLFFGSGTQLSVL.

This rearrangement joins TRBV4-1 to TRBJ1-2; D might be TRBD1 (5 bases). There are 14 residues in the CDR3. The V end lost 2 bases, the J end lost 1 base, and 8 bases lay between the germline ends. Germline V gives CDR1 MGHRA, CDR2 YSYEKL. This CDR3 is CASSQQGVNYGYTF. The CDR3, as DNA: TGCGCCAGCAGCCAACAAGGGGTTAACTATGGCTACACCTTC.

The chain recombines TRBV29-1 with TRBJ1-2, with 7 positions matching TRBD1. Unmatched junction bases numbered 5, after V lost 4 bases and J lost 6 bases. CDR1 is SQVTM and CDR2 is ANQGSEA in the germline V gene. The CDR3 runs 12 residues. The CDR3 nucleotides are TGCAGCGTTGTCTCAGGGGGAGATGGCTACACCTTC. This codes for CSVVSGGDGYTF.

The rearrangement uses TRBV23-1 and TRBJ1-1, with D possibly matching TRBD1 (5 bases). TRBV23-1 is marked as an open reading frame, function uncertain. V lost 3 bases and J lost 0, with 20 bases in between. The CDR3 totals 18 residues. DNA for the CDR3: TGCGCCAGCAGTCACCCCGGGACTCCAAGGTCCCTGAACACTGAAGCTTTCTTT. Translated, it gives CASSHPGTPRSLNTEAFF.

The chain carries TRBV5-6 and TRBJ2-1, with D perhaps matching TRBD2 (6 bases). CDR1 and CDR2 from the germline V gene are SGHDT and YYEEEE. The CDR3 extends over 18 amino acids. Trimming took off 2 bases at V and 9 bases at J, with 27 bases between the two ends. CDR3 amino acids: CASSFPRMEGQVDREQFF. The CDR3 region has the DNA TGTGCCAGCAGCTTTCCACGCATGGAGGGCCAAGTCGATCGTGAGCAGTTCTTC.

In its sample, this clone was seen once. This chain connects TRBV28 to TRBJ1-4, with a possible D match to TRBD1 (6 bases). The CDR3 consists of 12 residues. V was clipped by 0 bases and J by 15 bases, with 11 bases between them. The germline V gene has CDR1 MDHEN and CDR2 SYDVKM. The CDR3 sequence is CASSLWGRGLFF. In DNA form, the CDR3 reads TGTGCCAGCAGTTTATGGGGCAGGGGATTGTTTTTT.

This chain uses TRBV6-5 with TRBJ2-1; tentative D call: TRBD1 (5 bases). Germline loops: CDR1 MNHEY, CDR2 SVGAGI. The CDR3 covers 15 residues. The ends were cut back, 7 bases at V and 4 bases at J, with 17 bases in the middle. The CDR3 DNA is TGTGCCAGCACCACCGGTAGGACACCATACAATGAGCAGTTCTTC. Protein sequence: CASTTGRTPYNEQFF.

This chain joins TRBV6-2 or TRBV6-3 and TRBJ1-2; the match to TRBD1 covers 9 bases. Germline trimming cut 4 bases from V and 4 bases from J; bases unmatched to any gene: 7. The CDR3 has 15 amino acids. Germline CDR1 is MNHEY and CDR2 is SVGEGT. For the CDR3, the DNA is TGTGCCAGCAGTTTCACAGGGGGCTACGGCTATGGCTACACCTTC. Its translation is CASSFTGGYGYGYTF.

The V call is TRBV6-2 or TRBV6-3, the J call TRBJ1-5, with TRBD1 identical over 8 bases. This CDR3 spans 18 amino acids. Germline CDR1 is MNHEY and CDR2 is SVGEGT. The V gene end was trimmed by 6 bases and the J gene end by 1 base; junction bases not matched to a gene: 14. The CDR3 loop reads CASSPGTNRGGSNQPQHF. The DNA of the CDR3 is TGTGCCAGCAGCCCCGGGACAAACAGGGGGGGGAGCAATCAGCCCCAGCATTTT.